These 9 T cell receptor beta chains share one sample of origin, sequenced in a study of T cells after yellow fever vaccination. TCRdb re-derived calls from the 5' RACE reads in MiXCR, one entry per CDR3 protein. The sample shows 200,000 to 300,000 distinct CDR3 sequences, 6.5% to 7.5% of them seen only once. Sequenced here: CD4+ T cells sorted from PBMCs, sampled on the day of the yellow fever booster vaccination. These receptor sequences come from a man aged 25-45 years who received the YFV17D yellow fever vaccine.

This clonotype was seen just once. The chain recombines TRBV11-3 with TRBJ2-7, with 10 bases matching TRBD1. V gave up 1 base and J gave up 5 bases; unmatched junction bases: 8. There are 16 residues in the CDR3. Germline loops: CDR1 SGHNT, CDR2 YENEEA. CDR3 in amino acids: CASSLGAGTGVNEQYF. As DNA, the CDR3 is TGTGCCAGCAGCTTAGGGGCCGGGACAGGGGTAAACGAGCAGTACTTC.

At least ten counts were recorded for this clonotype. The V call is TRBV7-7, the J call TRBJ2-5; D is perhaps TRBD2 (7 bases). The CDR3 sequence is 16 residues long. Trimming took 1 base from V and 1 from J, leaving 13 bases between them. Germline CDR1 is SSHAT and CDR2 is FNYEAQ (reference sequence). The chain's CDR3 is CASSLGGGGVQETQYF. Here the CDR3 DNA reads TGTGCCAGCAGCTTAGGAGGGGGGGGGGTCCAAGAGACCCAGTACTTC.

This clonotype was observed at least ten times. This sequence joins TRBV6-2 or TRBV6-3 and TRBJ2-7; no clear D. Trimming left V 5 bases short and J 3 bases short, with 8 bases between. The CDR3 runs 12 residues. In germline, CDR1 is MNHEY, CDR2 SVGEGT. This CDR3 reads CASSKRIYEQYF. The DNA of the CDR3 is TGTGCCAGCAGTAAACGGATCTACGAGCAGTACTTC.

A note on this clonotype: The CDR3 ends on some other residue instead of the conserved phenylalanine or tryptophan, so this is likely a read error. V gene TRBV6-5 combines with J gene TRBJ2-7; tentative D call: TRBD1 (5 bases). V lost 2 bases and J lost 0, with 8 bases in between. This CDR3 comprises 14 residues. The V gene's germline CDR1 is MNHEY and CDR2 SVGAGI. The CDR3 DNA reads as TGTGCCAGCAGTTACGGACACCTCTCCTACGAGCAGTACTAC. This codes for CASSYGHLSYEQYY.

This clonotype was observed many times. The chain employs TRBV5-1 and TRBJ2-2; D is perhaps TRBD2 (7 bases). Germline CDR1 is SGHRS and CDR2 is YFSETQ. V lost 2 bases to trimming and J lost 1 base, with 9 bases between them. This CDR3 region has 15 residues. The CDR3 reads CASSFGGRNTGELFF. CDR3 sequence (DNA): TGCGCCAGCAGCTTCGGGGGGCGGAACACCGGGGAGCTGTTTTTT.

The rearrangement uses TRBV7-9 and TRBJ2-7; perhaps TRBD1 as D (6 bases). Deletions cut 5 bases from V and 6 bases from J, with 20 bases between. The CDR3 runs 15 residues. CDR1 SEHNR and CDR2 FQNEAQ come from the germline V gene (reference sequence). The CDR3 DNA reads TGTGCCAGCAGCCCTCACAGGGAAGGCCCCGGCGAGCAGTACTTC. Protein product: CASSPHREGPGEQYF.

This clonotype has a handful of counts. The chain links TRBV28 to TRBJ2-3; TRBD2 is a possible D gene (5 bases). Per the germline V gene, CDR1 is MDHEN and CDR2 is SYDVKM. V shed 7 bases and J shed 0 bases, with 8 bases lying between them. The CDR3 is 13 amino acids. This chain's CDR3 is CASNTGSTDTQYF. CDR3 coding DNA: TGTGCCAGCAACACGGGAAGCACAGATACGCAGTATTTT.

This clonotype was found many times. This sequence joins TRBV6-2 or TRBV6-3 and TRBJ2-3, with 8 bases matching TRBD2. This CDR3 spans 16 amino acids. From germline, CDR1 is MNHEY and CDR2 SVGEGT. V trimming: 4 bases; J trimming: 5 bases; junction bases outside the gene matches: 11. In DNA, the CDR3 is TGTGCCAGCAGTTTAATAGCGGGACGATGGGAAGATACGCAGTATTTT. Translating gives CASSLIAGRWEDTQYF.

There are many counts of this clonotype. The chain is built from TRBV7-2 and TRBJ2-6; D unresolved. CDR1 SGHTA and CDR2 FQGNSA come from the germline V gene. The CDR3 loop spans 15 amino acids. The germline V and J ends were trimmed by 1 base and 0 bases, with 4 bases remaining between them. The CDR3 nucleotides read TGTGCCAGCAGCTTAGGGGACTCTGGGGCCAACGTCCTGACTTTC. This codes for CASSLGDSGANVLTF.